The clone carrying this TCR beta chain was detected many times. Antigen unknown. The CDR3 has 13 amino acids. The germline V gene encodes CDR1 DFQATT and CDR2 SNEGSKA (reference sequence). The data were obtained in a study of blood T cells in healthy people across ages. Study-wide results and caveats: Unknown donor CMV status possibly confounded expanded clonotype changes.

A sample-barcoded 5' primer and a J-beta primer mix were used in a second PCR of roughly 6 to 11 cycles. TCRdb called the 5' RACE reads again in MiXCR, with one record for every CDR3 protein. The sample lists 1.5 million to 2 million distinct CDR3 sequences, 28% seen once, with over 7% in the top ten. This receptor was taken from a woman aged 25 to 39 in good health. V usage is TRBV20-1 and J usage is TRBJ2-1, with 13 bases fitting TRBD2. Sequences were obtained from blood. CDR3 amino acids: CSSRLAGGVEQFF. The CDR3, as DNA: TGCAGCTCGAGACTAGCGGGGGGTGTTGAGCAGTTCTTC.